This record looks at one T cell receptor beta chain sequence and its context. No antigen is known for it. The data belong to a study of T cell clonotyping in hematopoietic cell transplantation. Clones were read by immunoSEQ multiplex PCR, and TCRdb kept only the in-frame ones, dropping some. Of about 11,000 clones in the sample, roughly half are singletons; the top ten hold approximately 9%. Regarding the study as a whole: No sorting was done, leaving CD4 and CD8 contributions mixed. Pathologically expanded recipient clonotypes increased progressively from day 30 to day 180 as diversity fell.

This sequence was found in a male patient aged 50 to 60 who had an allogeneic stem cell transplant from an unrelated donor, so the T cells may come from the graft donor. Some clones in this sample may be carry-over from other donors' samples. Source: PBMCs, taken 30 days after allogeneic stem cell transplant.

The CDR3 here is CASSYAQGDQETQYF. The CDR3 DNA reads TGTGCCAGCAGTTACGCCCAGGGTGACCAAGAGACCCAGTACTTC. V usage is TRBV6-6 and J usage is TRBJ2-5; D is possibly TRBD1 (5 bases). This CDR3 has 15 amino acids. V was pared by 2 bases and J by 0 bases, with 10 bases between. The germline V gene has CDR1 MNHNY and CDR2 SVGAGI (reference sequence).